The sequence of this T cell receptor beta chain was determined in a study of T cells in Graves' hyperthyroidism and ophthalmopathy. The study's findings and limits: Blood samples included most of the expanded thyroid clonotypes exceeding 0.001. Ophthalmopathy and stable hyperthyroidism were separated by a 13 V-J model.

Diagnosis of hyperthyroidism was new in patients aged 18 to 65, and its duration was under 2 months. Amplified TCR beta CDR3 regions came from RNA transcripts. Initially, a first-round RT-PCR of the TCR CDR3 employed the HTBI primer set. TCRdb recomputed calls from the multiplex PCR reads with MiXCR, one row per CDR3 protein. The sample shows about 210,000 distinct CDR3 sequences, under 20% of them seen only once. This clonotype was recorded many times. Antigen unknown. Its ends do not fully match the called genes, so a read error is possible. The receptor was derived from a man in his forties or fifties with Graves' hyperthyroidism. The sequenced material came from blood.

CDR3 sequence reads: CSVEARAGVWNEQFF. The CDR3 DNA sequence: TGCAGCGTCGAAGCGAGAGCGGGAGTCTGGAATGAGCAGTTCTTC. The chain has TRBV29-1 and TRBJ2-1; 8 positions match TRBD2. The CDR3 loop spans 15 amino acids. The V gene's germline CDR1 is SQVTM and CDR2 ANQGSEA.